What follows are 20 T cell receptor beta chains derived from one specimen sequenced in a study of blood T cell repertoires in COVID-19. The table came from immunoSEQ multiplex PCR; TCRdb's copy has only in-frame clones and leaves some out. The table lists tens of thousands of clones, 86% of them singletons. Input material: peripheral blood. The receptors were sampled from a human donor with active COVID-19. The donor label of this sample is uncertain.

J is TRBJ2-1 and V is TRBV5-1; the match to TRBD1 covers 7 bases. J was trimmed by 5 bases and V by 0 bases; bases with no gene match: 5. This CDR3 contains 15 residues. Germline CDR1 reads SGHRS; CDR2 reads YFSETQ. CDR3 coding DNA: TGCGCCAGCAGCTTGGAGCTGGGACAGAACAATGAGCAGTTCTTC. Protein product: CASSLELGQNNEQFF.

The chain links TRBV6-5 to TRBJ2-3, with no clear D. The CDR3 is made up of 13 amino acids. Germline assignment: CDR1 MNHEY and CDR2 SVGAGI. V lost 7 bases to trimming and J lost 1 base, with 9 bases between them. CDR3 DNA: TGTGCCAGCACCCCCCCTGGCACAGATACGCAGTATTTT. Encoded protein: CASTPPGTDTQYF.

The chain carries TRBV11-2 and TRBJ2-7; 9 positions match TRBD2. CDR1 and CDR2 from the germline V gene are SGHAT and FQNNGV. With V trimmed by 3 bases and J by 2 bases, 2 bases remained unmatched. The CDR3 runs to 14 residues. The CDR3 protein is CASSFSGGTYEQYF. CDR3 sequence (DNA): TGTGCCAGCAGCTTTAGCGGGGGTACCTACGAGCAGTACTTC.

The chain has TRBV4-1 and TRBJ2-1, with 8 positions matching TRBD2. There are 16 residues in the CDR3. After removal of 4 bases from V and 4 bases from J, the junction contained 9 bases not matched to a gene. From germline, CDR1 is MGHRA and CDR2 YSYEKL. Written as DNA, the CDR3 is TGCGCCAGCAGCCGACCCGAGACTAGCGCTTACAATGAGCAGTTCTTC. Encoded protein: CASSRPETSAYNEQFF.

This clone has only one observation. The V gene is TRBV5-1, the J gene TRBJ2-1, with 8 bases that match TRBD2. The V gene's germline CDR1 is SGHRS and CDR2 YFSETQ. The CDR3 is 16 amino acids. Trimming at V came to 2 bases and at J to 0 bases, leaving 4 bases not matched to a gene. In DNA, the CDR3 is TGCGCCAGCAGCTTACCACTAGCGGTCTCCTACAATGAGCAGTTCTTC. Protein sequence: CASSLPLAVSYNEQFF.

This clone appeared a single time. This sequence joins TRBV6-2 or TRBV6-3 and TRBJ2-7; 9 nucleotides match TRBD2. The ends lost 4 bases at V and 0 bases at J; junction bases unmatched: 7. This CDR3 has 16 amino acids. In germline, CDR1 is MNHEY, CDR2 SVGEGT. CDR3 coding DNA: TGTGCCAGCAGTTTGACTAGCGGAGCTTTCTCCTACGAGCAGTACTTC. Amino acids: CASSLTSGAFSYEQYF.

This clone was recorded only once. The chain couples TRBV7-9 to TRBJ1-4, with D unclear. Germline CDR1 is SEHNR and CDR2 is FQNEAQ (reference sequence). This CDR3 comprises 13 residues. V was cut by 2 bases and J by 7 bases, with 8 bases left in between. The CDR3 region is CASSLNYGEKLFF. The CDR3 bases are TGTGCCAGCAGCTTAAACTATGGTGAAAAACTGTTTTTT.

The chain carries TRBV6-1 and TRBJ1-1; no clear D gene. V shed 2 bases and J shed 4 bases, with 11 bases lying between them. The CDR3 is 14 amino acids. In germline, CDR1 is MNHNS, CDR2 SASEGT. CDR3 amino acids: CASSEFRSPTEAFF. The CDR3 region has the DNA TGTGCCAGCAGTGAATTTCGGAGTCCCACTGAAGCTTTCTTT.

The V call is TRBV28, the J call TRBJ1-1; D gene uncertain. Trimming removed 3 bases at V and 0 bases at J, with 11 bases between. The germline V gene encodes CDR1 MDHEN and CDR2 SYDVKM. The CDR3 is made up of 15 amino acids. CDR3 nucleotides: TGTGCCAGCAGTTTGAGGGTCGGGATGAACACTGAAGCTTTCTTT. Its translation is CASSLRVGMNTEAFF.

V is TRBV11-2 and J is TRBJ2-7, with 8 bases identical to TRBD1. V shed 3 bases and J 2 bases; nucleotides not matched to a gene: 6. This CDR3 contains 15 residues. Germline values: CDR1 SGHAT, CDR2 FQNNGV. The CDR3 region is CASSLGQVGPYEQYF. In nucleotides, the CDR3 is TGTGCCAGCAGCTTGGGACAGGTCGGGCCCTACGAGCAGTACTTC.

The V and J genes are TRBV14 and TRBJ2-2, with 8 bases aligning to TRBD1. CDR3 length: 16 amino acids. CDR1 is SGHDN, CDR2 FVKESK, per germline. The J segment lost 5 bases and the V segment lost 4 bases, leaving 9 bases of the junction unmatched. The CDR3 sequence is CASSPRVTGETGELFF. The CDR3 DNA is TGTGCCAGCAGCCCGCGTGTGACAGGGGAGACCGGGGAGCTGTTTTTT.

The gene calls are TRBV2 and TRBJ2-3, with D tentatively TRBD2 (7 bases). Germline V lookup: CDR1 SNHLY, CDR2 FYNNEI. The V and J ends lost 5 bases and 4 bases respectively, with 10 bases between them. The CDR3 contains 13 residues. The CDR3 loop reads CASSMGGPDTQYF. CDR3 DNA sequence: TGTGCCAGCAGTATGGGGGGGCCAGATACGCAGTATTTT.

The gene calls are TRBV19 and TRBJ2-2; D gene unclear. Germline loops: CDR1 LNHDA, CDR2 SQIVND (reference sequence). Trimming removed 6 bases from V and 1 base from J, with 9 bases in between. This CDR3 spans 14 amino acids. Written as DNA, the CDR3 is TGTGCCAGTAGCCCGAACTTGAACACCGGGGAGCTGTTTTTT. This codes for CASSPNLNTGELFF. The complete variable domain, with remaining parts taken from reference TRBV19 and TRBJ2-2, reads DGGITQSPKYLFRKEGQNVTLSCEQNLNHDAMYWYRQDPGQGLRLIYYSQIVNDFQKGDIAEGYSVSREKKESFPLTVTSAQKNPTAFYLCASSPNLNTGELFFGEGSRLTVL.

V and J are TRBV7-9 and TRBJ2-1, with D perhaps matching TRBD1 (8 bases). Germline V gene lookup returns CDR1 SEHNR and CDR2 FQNEAQ (reference sequence). The V gene lost 5 bases and the J gene lost 3 bases, with 20 bases spanning the gap. CDR3 length: 17 residues. CDR3 sequence (DNA): TGTGCCAGCAGCGGAGGACAGGGACTAAATCACTACAATGAGCAGTTCTTC. It translates to CASSGGQGLNHYNEQFF.

The rearrangement uses TRBV3-1 (or the pseudogene TRBV3-2) and TRBJ1-2, with TRBD1 matching 7 bases. V shed 1 base, J shed 4 bases, and the junction held 3 bases outside the gene matches. Germline CDR1 is LGHDT and CDR2 is YNNKEL (reference sequence). This CDR3 spans 14 amino acids. CDR3 nucleotide sequence: TGTGCCAGCAGCCAAGGGGGACAGAGCTATGGCTACACCTTC. Protein: CASSQGGQSYGYTF.

This clone was seen only a few times. The chain couples TRBV9 to TRBJ2-7; 15 positions match TRBD2. The CDR3 runs to 18 residues. Per germline, CDR1 SGDLS and CDR2 YYNGEE. The V gene end was trimmed by 4 bases and the J gene end by 3 bases; junction bases not matched to a gene: 11. The CDR3, as DNA: TGTGCCAGCAGCATAGCCGGGACTAGCGGGAGGAGCCTCTACGAGCAGTACTTC. The encoded protein is CASSIAGTSGRSLYEQYF.

The chain carries TRBV29-1 and TRBJ2-7; TRBD1 is a possible D gene (5 bases). The CDR3 length is 13 residues. CDR1 and CDR2 from the germline V gene are SQVTM and ANQGSEA. Trimming removed 6 bases from V and 1 base from J, with 13 bases in between. The CDR3 sequence: CSVPDSLSYEQYF. DNA for the CDR3: TGCAGCGTGCCCGACAGCCTTTCCTACGAGCAGTACTTC.

The CDR3 loop is CASTGSNYGYTF. The CDR3 DNA sequence: TGTGCCAGCACCGGTTCTAACTATGGCTACACCTTC. The chain carries TRBV12-3 or TRBV12-4 and TRBJ1-2; D is ambiguous. The V gene lost 7 bases and the J gene lost 0 bases, with 6 bases spanning the gap. This CDR3 is 12 amino acids long.

This clone appeared once. This chain links TRBV7-9 with TRBJ1-6; D is ambiguous. Germline values: CDR1 SEHNR, CDR2 FQNEAQ (reference sequence). This CDR3 region has 14 residues. The ends were cut back, 5 bases at V and 7 bases at J, with 12 bases in the middle. The CDR3 loop reads CASSPAGENSPLHF. CDR3 bases: TGTGCCAGCAGCCCTGCGGGTGAAAATTCACCCCTCCACTTT.

The chain couples TRBV5-4 to TRBJ2-2; D is unclear. The germline CDR1 and CDR2 sequences are SGHNT and YYREEE (reference sequence). The CDR3 is made up of 15 amino acids. Between the trimmed V and J ends, which lost 0 bases and 4 bases, there was a span of 10 bases. In DNA, the CDR3 is TGTGCCAGCAGCTTGGATGGTGGCGGCACCGGGGAGCTGTTTTTT. Translated, it gives CASSLDGGGTGELFF.